This T cell receptor (beta chain) was found in a study of T cells in Graves' hyperthyroidism and ophthalmopathy. Every diagnosis used clinical symptoms, serum thyroxine and TRAb, thyroid ultrasound and orbital computed tomography. The study, taken as a whole, reports: Most thyroid clonotypes expanded above 0.001 were also detected in blood.

A remark on this clonotype: No antigen is known for it.

Authors of the study amplified TCR beta CDR3 regions from RNA transcripts. The primer set for the first-round RT-PCR of the TCR CDR3 was HTBI. TCRdb analysed the multiplex PCR reads with MiXCR anew, one entry per CDR3 protein. The sample records 550,000 to 700,000 distinct CDR3 sequences, 35% to 55% being singletons. This CDR3 region has 12 residues. CDR1 is MNHNY and CDR2 is SVGAGI in the germline V gene (reference sequence). Deletions cut 5 bases from V and 13 bases from J, with 17 bases between. The V gene is TRBV6-6, the J gene TRBJ2-5, with D maybe TRBD2 (5 bases). The receptor was derived from an adult woman with Graves' disease, either hyperthyroidism or ophthalmopathy (not recorded which). Sequenced material: peripheral blood or thyroid tissue (not recorded which). CDR3 sequence (DNA): TGTGCCAGCAGTCCAAGCTCGGGGAAACTGTACTTC. Its translation is CASSPSSGKLYF.